This T cell receptor beta chain was profiled in a study of cytomegalovirus exposure and HLA in healthy donors. Primers included in the PCR were 60 Vbeta and 13 Jbeta primers. The table came from immunoSEQ multiplex PCR; TCRdb's copy has only in-frame clones and leaves some out. The sample has 77,000 or so clones; about 78% are singletons. Donors showed nominal health when sampled, although they likely had unrecorded immune exposures. Between the trimmed V and J ends, which lost 4 bases and 2 bases, there was a span of 13 bases. Germline CDR1 is SGHNT and CDR2 is YYREEE (reference sequence). The CDR3 is 15 residues long.

The rearrangement joins TRBV5-4 to TRBJ2-1; a possible D gene is TRBD2 (6 bases). The sample taken for sequencing was PBMCs. The sequence derives from a man aged 40-50 years in good health and CMV-seronegative. CDR3 sequence reads: CASSMGLEAYNEQFF. As DNA, the CDR3 is TGTGCCAGCAGCATGGGACTTGAAGCCTACAATGAGCAGTTCTTC.